These 12 T cell receptor beta chains came from one sample sequenced in a study of identical twins. TCRdb passed the 5' RACE reads through MiXCR, listing each CDR3 protein once. The sample lists roughly 1,500,000 distinct CDR3 sequences, around 33% occurring once. Sample: cord blood. These receptors came from a newborn girl in good health.

A word on this clonotype: This may stem from a read error, because a much larger clone lies one nucleotide away. The chain has TRBV7-2 and TRBJ2-7, with a tentative D call TRBD2 (6 bases). This CDR3 region has 17 residues. CDR1 and CDR2 (germline): SGHTA, FQGNSA. Trimming shortened V by 5 bases and J by 7 bases, and 27 bases separated the two germline ends. The CDR3 sequence: CASSLTSLLMKRNEQYF. The CDR3 nucleotides are TGTGCCAGCAGCCTAACTAGCCTCTTAATGAAACGCAATGAGCAGTACTTC.

This clonotype was seen only a few times. The chain recombines TRBV5-1 with TRBJ2-7; TRBD2 matches 8 bases. Looked up from germline, CDR1 is SGHRS and CDR2 is YFSETQ. This CDR3 has 13 residues. V trimming: 4 bases; J trimming: 7 bases; junction bases outside the gene matches: 7. CDR3 coding DNA: TGCGCCAGCAGCATGGGACTAGGGGAAGAGCAGTACTTC. Protein sequence: CASSMGLGEEQYF.

In its sample, this clonotype was seen a few times. The gene calls are TRBV6-6 and TRBJ2-1; perhaps D is TRBD1 or TRBD2 (5 bases each). Between the trimmed V and J ends, which lost 2 bases and 7 bases, there was a span of 15 bases. The CDR3 runs 15 residues. CDR1 MNHNY and CDR2 SVGAGI come from the germline V gene (reference sequence). CDR3: CASSYQGGRTNEQFF. CDR3 sequence (DNA): TGTGCCAGCAGTTACCAAGGAGGTAGGACAAATGAGCAGTTCTTC.

The V gene is TRBV7-9, the J gene TRBJ1-1; tentatively, D is TRBD1 (6 bases). CDR1 SEHNR and CDR2 FQNEAQ come from the germline V gene (reference sequence). This CDR3 spans 15 amino acids. The V end lost 2 bases, the J end lost 1 base, and 11 bases lay between the germline ends. The CDR3 is CASSLRGHANTEAFF. The CDR3 DNA reads TGTGCCAGCAGCTTACGGGGACACGCGAACACTGAAGCTTTCTTT.

The gene calls are TRBV3-1 and TRBJ2-7; TRBD2 aligns across 10 bases. In germline, CDR1 is LGHDT, CDR2 YNNKEL (reference sequence). The ends lost 1 base at V and 2 bases at J; junction bases unmatched: 5. This CDR3 is built from 16 residues. The CDR3, as DNA: TGTGCCAGCAGCCAAGGGCCAACTAGCGGGGCCTACGAGCAGTACTTC. It translates to CASSQGPTSGAYEQYF.

The count of this clonotype is one. Since the CDR3 does not end with the conserved phenylalanine or tryptophan, this likely comes from a read error. This chain links TRBV20-1 with TRBJ2-4; D uncertain. The better agreement between TRBJ2-5 and the DNA end casts doubt on the J call. This CDR3 spans 12 amino acids. The germline V gene encodes CDR1 DFQATT and CDR2 SNEGSKA (reference sequence). The CDR3 loop reads CSASRKKETQYL. In DNA, the CDR3 is TGCAGTGCTAGCCGGAAAAAAGAGACCCAGTACCTC.

A remark on this clonotype: The junction and the germline gene differ at one end; a read error may be behind it. The chain recombines TRBV7-6 with TRBJ1-4; D might be TRBD1 (5 bases). The CDR3 has 16 amino acids. Germline-derived CDR1 and CDR2 are SGHVS and FNYEAQ. In DNA, the CDR3 is TGTGCCAGCAGCTTAAACGGGGGTTCGAGGGATGAAAAACCGTTTTTT. Protein product: CASSLNGGSRDEKPFF.

This clonotype has only a few counts. The chain uses TRBV4-2 and TRBJ1-6, with D perhaps TRBD1 (6 bases). The CDR3 length is 14 residues. Germline V gene data show CDR1 as LGHNA and CDR2 as YNFKEQ. The V end lost 4 bases, the J end lost 6 bases, and 10 bases lay between the germline ends. CDR3 protein: CASSRDTPNSPLHF. The CDR3 DNA reads TGTGCCAGCAGCCGGGACACCCCTAATTCACCCCTCCACTTT.

V and J are TRBV20-1 and TRBJ2-3; TRBD1 or TRBD2 may be the D gene (6 bases each). Between the trimmed V and J ends, which lost 0 bases and 2 bases, there was a span of 12 bases. This CDR3 comprises 15 residues. Germline CDR1 DFQATT, CDR2 SNEGSKA (reference sequence). The CDR3, as DNA: TGCAGTGCTAGAGATCTGGGGGGCAACACAGATACGCAGTATTTT. Translated, it gives CSARDLGGNTDTQYF.

In DNA, the CDR3 is TGTGCCAGCAGGGGCATCTACACAGATACGCAGTATTTT. This codes for CASRGIYTDTQYF. The chain joins TRBV25-1 to TRBJ2-3; D call uncertain. The germline gives CDR1 MGHDK, CDR2 SYGVNS. Deletions cut 6 bases from V and 2 bases from J, with 9 bases between. The CDR3 sequence is 13 residues long. Complete variable domain (other parts from reference TRBV25-1 and TRBJ2-3): EADIYQTPRYLVIGTGKKITLECSQTMGHDKMYWYQQDPGMELHLIHYSYGVNSTEKGDLSSESTVSRIRTEHFPLTLESARPSHTSQYLCASRGIYTDTQYFGPGTRLTVL.

This clonotype showed up many times. The chain employs TRBV6-5 and TRBJ2-7, with a possible D match to TRBD1 (6 bases). The ends were cut back, 9 bases at V and 2 bases at J, with 20 bases in the middle. This CDR3 comprises 15 residues. Germline CDR1 is MNHEY and CDR2 is SVGAGI. CDR3 sequence reads: CARSPPTGQAYEQYF. The CDR3 nucleotides read TGTGCCAGGAGTCCTCCTACGGGACAAGCCTACGAGCAGTACTTC.

The table lists this clonotype with a few counts. The chain employs TRBV7-4 and TRBJ1-6; D not certain. The CDR3 runs to 14 residues. The germline V gene has CDR1 SGHVT and CDR2 SQSDAQ. V lost 3 bases and J lost 6, with 9 bases in between. CDR3: CASSFQRPNSPLHF. CDR3 bases: TGTGCCAGCAGCTTTCAACGGCCTAATTCACCCCTCCACTTT.